This record looks at one T cell receptor beta chain sequence and its context. Its matching antigen is unknown. The data were produced by immunoSEQ multiplex PCR, yet TCRdb's version contains in-frame clones alone and is incomplete. Of about 100,000 clones listed, roughly 95% are singletons. This entry is derived from a study of cytomegalovirus exposure and HLA in healthy donors. As for the study in general: The use of the same platform for the 95 to 150 validation repertoires and the 600 to 800 first-cohort repertoires was reported by a later analysis.

The donors were in the approximately 110-subject validation cohort; that cohort was separate from the roughly 660-subject first cohort. V lost 7 bases to trimming and J lost 1 base, with 10 bases between them. Germline V gives CDR1 MGHDK, CDR2 SYGVNS. The CDR3 covers 14 residues. Study conclusions and caveats: Overall, approximately 180 TCR beta chains were annotated as cytomegalovirus-associated.

The chain uses TRBV25-1 and TRBJ2-2; D uncertain. This receptor was obtained from a woman aged 18 to 35 in good health and CMV-seronegative. Sequenced material: PBMCs. CDR3 DNA: TGTGCCAGCAACCCGGCAGGGAACACCGGGGAGCTGTTTTTT. Protein product: CASNPAGNTGELFF.